These T cell receptor beta chains were read from a single sample in a study of blood T cell repertoires in COVID-19. Libraries were prepared by immunoSEQ multiplex PCR; TCRdb keeps only in-frame clonotypes and omits some of them. Among under 95,000 clones listed, 75% to 95% were seen once. The sequenced material came from peripheral blood. The receptors shown here come from a woman aged 45 to 65 in a cohort sampled during active COVID-19. Both conserved end residues are part of each CDR3. The order of the fields is clone size, D gene, J gene, V gene, CDR3 DNA, CDR3 protein. A D gene is named only where the DNA matches it firmly. Expanded clones get a size class; other rows say once, few or many, or leave the size out.

>.|TRBD1|TRBJ2-7|TRBV6-5
TGTGCCAGCAAAGACAGGGGCTACGAGCAGTACTTC
CASKDRGYEQYF
>.|.|TRBJ1-4|TRBV9
TGTGCCAGCAGCGTAGCCGACAGCGAGGCTGAAAAACTGTTTTTT
CASSVADSEAEKLFF
>.|TRBD2|TRBJ2-2|TRBV4-1
TGCGCCAGCAGCCGTTGGGCGGGAGCGAACACCGGGGAGCTGTTTTTT
CASSRWAGANTGELFF
>.|TRBD1|TRBJ1-2|TRBV15
TGTGCCACCAGCAGAGATCTGGGCCAGGGGGCGGGCTACACCTTC
CATSRDLGQGAGYTF
>.|.|TRBJ1-2|TRBV9
TGTGCCAGCAGCGTAGGCCCGGGTTCGGGTGGCTACACCTTC
CASSVGPGSGGYTF
>.|.|TRBJ1-5|TRBV28
TGTGCCAGCAGTCTTGAGGGTCATCAGCCCCAGCATTTT
CASSLEGHQPQHF
>.|.|TRBJ2-5|TRBV4-2
TGTGCCAGCAGCCAAGAAGTCGGGGTCGAGATAGGGTCGGCCCAGTACTTC
CASSQEVGVEIGSAQYF
>.|.|TRBJ2-7|TRBV7-8
TGTGCCAGCAGCCCCACGCCGGGCGAGCAGTACTTC
CASSPTPGEQYF
>.|TRBD1|TRBJ2-7|TRBV6-5
TGTGCCAGCAGGTGGGGACAGGAGGGAGCCTACGAGCAGTACTTC
CASRWGQEGAYEQYF
>.|TRBD1|TRBJ1-1|TRBV3-1/TRBV3-2
TGTGCCAGCAGCCAAGATCCAGGGGGCTTGGACACTGAAGCTTTCTTT
CASSQDPGGLDTEAFF
>.|.|TRBJ2-7|TRBV3-1/TRBV3-2
TGTGCCAGCAGCCAAGGTCGGGGGATTGGGGACTACGAGCAGTACTTC
CASSQGRGIGDYEQYF
>.|TRBD2|TRBJ2-7|TRBV19
TGTGCCAGTAGTATACGGTCGTCTAGCGGCTACGAGCAGTACTTC
CASSIRSSSGYEQYF
>once|.|TRBJ1-4|TRBV7-6
TGTGCCAGCAGCCCGACTCCACAGGGACCAACTAATGAAAAACTGTTTTTT
CASSPTPQGPTNEKLFF
>.|.|TRBJ1-1|TRBV19
TGTGCCAGTAAGGGACCCTTGGGGGCGGCGAACACTGAAGCTTTCTTT
CASKGPLGAANTEAFF
>.|.|TRBJ2-1|TRBV9
TGTGCCAGCAGCGTAGCCTGGGGAGGGGGGGACAATGAGCAGTTCTTC
CASSVAWGGGDNEQFF
>once|TRBD1|TRBJ2-7|TRBV5-1
TGCGCCAGCAGCTCAACCGGGACAGGGGGATCCTACGAGCAGTACTTC
CASSSTGTGGSYEQYF
>.|.|TRBJ1-1|TRBV12-3/TRBV12-4
TGTGCCAGCAGCCTTGTTGGGAGCCGTGAAGCTTTCTTT
CASSLVGSREAFF
>.|TRBD1|TRBJ1-3|TRBV3-1/TRBV3-2
TGTGCCAGCAGCCAGGGGACAGCCAGCTCTGGAAACACCATATATTTT
CASSQGTASSGNTIYF
>few|.|TRBJ2-7|TRBV5-1
TGCGCCAGCAGCTTGTCGGGAGCCCCCTTGATCGACGAGCAGTACTTC
CASSLSGAPLIDEQYF
>.|TRBD2|TRBJ2-1|TRBV12-3/TRBV12-4
TGTGCCAGCAGCGGGACTAACTGGGATGAGCAGTTCTTC
CASSGTNWDEQFF